The rows below give T cell receptor beta chains drawn from one sample of a study of vaccination and CD4 T cells after COVID-19. TCRdb reprocessed the PCR reads via MiXCR and lists one record per CDR3 protein. The sample lists around 12,000 distinct CDR3 sequences; over 50% were seen once. For these receptors, no antigen is known. This specimen was cultured CD4+ T cells from blood, taken after SARS-CoV-2 vaccination. These receptors were obtained from a human donor with COVID-19. Both conserved end residues are part of each CDR3. D genes are given only for firm matches. The listing skips clone size in some rows; elsewhere it reads once, few, many or a size class.

J gene: TRBJ2-5; clone size: .; D gene: .; V gene: TRBV7-6; CDR3 DNA: TGTGCCAGCAAGTTGGGACCAGGGAGCCAAGAGACCCAGTACTTC; CDR3 protein: CASKLGPGSQETQYF
J gene: TRBJ1-5; clone size: once; D gene: TRBD1; V gene: TRBV30; CDR3 DNA: TGTGCCTGGAGTCCAGGACAGGGCCAGCCCCAGCATTTT; CDR3 protein: CAWSPGQGQPQHF
J gene: TRBJ1-6; clone size: once; D gene: TRBD1; V gene: TRBV7-9; CDR3 DNA: TGTGCCAGCAGCTTGACAGGGAGGAACTATAATTCACCCCTCCACTTT; CDR3 protein: CASSLTGRNYNSPLHF
J gene: TRBJ1-1; clone size: .; D gene: .; V gene: TRBV6-2/TRBV6-3; CDR3 DNA: TGTGCCAGCAGTTACTCGCGGCTCATGAACACTGAAGCTTTCTTT; CDR3 protein: CASSYSRLMNTEAFF
J gene: TRBJ1-5; clone size: .; D gene: .; V gene: TRBV24-1; CDR3 DNA: TGTGCCACCAGTTCGGGCGGGAATCAGCCCCAGCATTTT; CDR3 protein: CATSSGGNQPQHF
J gene: TRBJ1-1; clone size: few; D gene: .; V gene: TRBV5-6; CDR3 DNA: TGTGCCAGCAGCTTCGGTGCAGGCCCTGAAGCTTTCTTT; CDR3 protein: CASSFGAGPEAFF
J gene: TRBJ1-1; clone size: .; D gene: .; V gene: TRBV20-1; CDR3 DNA: TGCAGTGCTTACGACAGAAACACTGAAGCTTTCTTT; CDR3 protein: CSAYDRNTEAFF
J gene: TRBJ1-2; clone size: .; D gene: .; V gene: TRBV6-1; CDR3 DNA: TGTGCCAGCAGTGATCCCGGGACTGGCTATGGCTACACCTTC; CDR3 protein: CASSDPGTGYGYTF
J gene: TRBJ2-3; clone size: few; D gene: .; V gene: TRBV2; CDR3 DNA: TGTGCCAGCAGTGAAAGGGGGAGGGATACGCAGTATTTT; CDR3 protein: CASSERGRDTQYF
J gene: TRBJ1-5; clone size: once; D gene: .; V gene: TRBV7-2; CDR3 DNA: TGTGCCAGCAGCTTTGTGGGGGAATATCAGCCCCAGCATTTT; CDR3 protein: CASSFVGEYQPQHF
J gene: TRBJ2-5; clone size: .; D gene: .; V gene: TRBV2; CDR3 DNA: TGTGCCAGCAGTGATAGGACAGCGCCAAACCAAGAGACCCAGTACTTC; CDR3 protein: CASSDRTAPNQETQYF
J gene: TRBJ2-2; clone size: .; D gene: .; V gene: TRBV6-2/TRBV6-3; CDR3 DNA: TGTGCCAGCAGTTACTCGATCGGGGAGCTGTTTTTT; CDR3 protein: CASSYSIGELFF
J gene: TRBJ1-6; clone size: .; D gene: .; V gene: TRBV30; CDR3 DNA: TGTGCCTGCAAGCCAGGGATCTCCAATTCACCCCTCCACTTT; CDR3 protein: CACKPGISNSPLHF
J gene: TRBJ2-7; clone size: few; D gene: TRBD1; V gene: TRBV30; CDR3 DNA: TGTGCCTGGAGTGGGGGGACAGTTGGTCCCTACGAGCAGTACTTC; CDR3 protein: CAWSGGTVGPYEQYF
J gene: TRBJ1-5; clone size: .; D gene: .; V gene: TRBV5-1; CDR3 DNA: TGCGCCAGCAGACCGACAGTCGGCAATCAGCCCCAGCATTTT; CDR3 protein: CASRPTVGNQPQHF
J gene: TRBJ1-2; clone size: few; D gene: TRBD1; V gene: TRBV20-1; CDR3 DNA: TGCAGTGCTAGAGATCCACGGACAGGGAACTATGGCTACACCTTC; CDR3 protein: CSARDPRTGNYGYTF
J gene: TRBJ1-2; clone size: .; D gene: .; V gene: TRBV28; CDR3 DNA: TGTGCCAGCAGTTTGGGAAGGATCAATGGCTACACCTTC; CDR3 protein: CASSLGRINGYTF
J gene: TRBJ2-4; clone size: .; D gene: TRBD2; V gene: TRBV7-2; CDR3 DNA: TGTGCCAGCAGCTTCCGCCTAGCGGGGTCGAATAAAAACATTCAGTACTTC; CDR3 protein: CASSFRLAGSNKNIQYF
J gene: TRBJ2-5; clone size: .; D gene: TRBD2; V gene: TRBV5-4; CDR3 DNA: TGTGCCAGCAGCCGGGGGGTGGAGACCCAGTACTTC; CDR3 protein: CASSRGVETQYF
J gene: TRBJ1-1; clone size: .; D gene: .; V gene: TRBV7-2; CDR3 DNA: TGTGCCAGCAGCTTAACCGTCCAAAGCACTGAAGCTTTCTTT; CDR3 protein: CASSLTVQSTEAFF
J gene: TRBJ2-7; clone size: .; D gene: TRBD1; V gene: TRBV5-1; CDR3 DNA: TGCGCCAGCAGCTTAGACCCCGGGACAGGGTCCCCCGAGCAGTACTTC; CDR3 protein: CASSLDPGTGSPEQYF
J gene: TRBJ1-6; clone size: .; D gene: TRBD1; V gene: TRBV15; CDR3 DNA: TGTGCCACCAGCCTAACGCCCGGACAGGGTTCACCCCTCCACTTT; CDR3 protein: CATSLTPGQGSPLHF
J gene: TRBJ2-3; clone size: .; D gene: TRBD2; V gene: TRBV20-1; CDR3 DNA: TGCAGTGCTAGAGCTCAGCGGGGTCGCACAGATACGCAGTATTTT; CDR3 protein: CSARAQRGRTDTQYF
J gene: TRBJ2-1; clone size: few; D gene: .; V gene: TRBV7-8; CDR3 DNA: TGTGCCAGCAACCTTGGGGGCGCGGAGCAGTTCTTC; CDR3 protein: CASNLGGAEQFF
J gene: TRBJ2-7; clone size: .; D gene: .; V gene: TRBV6-5; CDR3 DNA: TGTGCCAGCAGTTCGTCAGGGGGGAAGGCCGCCGAGCAGTACTTC; CDR3 protein: CASSSSGGKAAEQYF
J gene: TRBJ1-2; clone size: .; D gene: TRBD1; V gene: TRBV6-5; CDR3 DNA: TGTGCCAGCAGTTACCCCATTCTAGACAGGGAGTCGTATGGCTACACCTTC; CDR3 protein: CASSYPILDRESYGYTF
J gene: TRBJ2-3; clone size: .; D gene: .; V gene: TRBV7-2; CDR3 DNA: TGTGCCAGCAGCTTCCGGGGGGCCGGACGCACAGATACGCAGTATTTT; CDR3 protein: CASSFRGAGRTDTQYF
J gene: TRBJ1-6; clone size: few; D gene: .; V gene: TRBV20-1; CDR3 DNA: TGCAGTGCTAGCCCCAGGTTTGAGTCACCCCTCCACTTT; CDR3 protein: CSASPRFESPLHF
J gene: TRBJ1-5; clone size: .; D gene: .; V gene: TRBV29-1; CDR3 DNA: TGCAGCGTCGCACCGGACGGGGTTGAACAGCCCCAGCATTTT; CDR3 protein: CSVAPDGVEQPQHF
J gene: TRBJ1-1; clone size: .; D gene: .; V gene: TRBV6-5; CDR3 DNA: TGTGCCAGCAGTTACCTAGGCTTAGCGGAGACTGAAGCTTTCTTT; CDR3 protein: CASSYLGLAETEAFF
J gene: TRBJ1-2; clone size: .; D gene: TRBD1; V gene: TRBV4-3; CDR3 DNA: TGCGCCAGCAGCCAAGTGCCCTGGGACAGGGGAAGATATGGCTACACCTTC; CDR3 protein: CASSQVPWDRGRYGYTF
J gene: TRBJ1-1; clone size: .; D gene: .; V gene: TRBV11-3; CDR3 DNA: TGTGCCAGCAGCTTAGTGAGTCGTTTGGACACGAACACTGAAGCTTTCTTT; CDR3 protein: CASSLVSRLDTNTEAFF
J gene: TRBJ1-6; clone size: few; D gene: .; V gene: TRBV20-1; CDR3 DNA: TGCAGTGCTAGAGTGACAACAGGGAGAAATTCACCCCTCCACTTT; CDR3 protein: CSARVTTGRNSPLHF
J gene: TRBJ1-1; clone size: .; D gene: TRBD1; V gene: TRBV11-2; CDR3 DNA: TGTGCCAGCAGCCCTAGGGCAGGGGGAGGCACTGAAGCTTTCTTT; CDR3 protein: CASSPRAGGGTEAFF
J gene: TRBJ2-7; clone size: once; D gene: .; V gene: TRBV4-1; CDR3 DNA: TGCGCCAGCAGCCAAGATGGGGGGGCGGGGCCATTCTACGAGCAGTACTTC; CDR3 protein: CASSQDGGAGPFYEQYF
J gene: TRBJ1-5; clone size: .; D gene: .; V gene: TRBV12-3/TRBV12-4; CDR3 DNA: TGTGCCAGCAGTTTCGGGCCCGGGAGGAATCAGCCCCAGCATTTT; CDR3 protein: CASSFGPGRNQPQHF
J gene: TRBJ1-2; clone size: .; D gene: .; V gene: TRBV25-1; CDR3 DNA: TGTGCCAGCAGTGAATTGGGCTATGGCTACACCTTC; CDR3 protein: CASSELGYGYTF
J gene: TRBJ1-2; clone size: .; D gene: .; V gene: TRBV6-5; CDR3 DNA: TGTGCCAGCAGTTTGACAGGTGCAGGCGGCTACACCTTC; CDR3 protein: CASSLTGAGGYTF
J gene: TRBJ2-3; clone size: .; D gene: .; V gene: TRBV7-2; CDR3 DNA: TGTGCCAGCAGGAGAGGACCTGTTCAGGAGTATTTT; CDR3 protein: CASRRGPVQEYF
J gene: TRBJ2-1; clone size: .; D gene: .; V gene: TRBV20-1; CDR3 DNA: TGCAGTGCCACCACAAGAGGGACTCTCTCCTACAATGAGCAGTTCTTC; CDR3 protein: CSATTRGTLSYNEQFF
J gene: TRBJ1-2; clone size: medium-sized; D gene: .; V gene: TRBV6-1; CDR3 DNA: TGTGCCAGCAGTCGTGTGGGGAACTATGGCTACACCTTC; CDR3 protein: CASSRVGNYGYTF
J gene: TRBJ2-1; clone size: .; D gene: TRBD2; V gene: TRBV28; CDR3 DNA: TGTGCCAGCAGTTTATGGGCTAGCGGGGGCTCCTACAATGAGCAGTTCTTC; CDR3 protein: CASSLWASGGSYNEQFF
J gene: TRBJ2-5; clone size: .; D gene: .; V gene: TRBV11-2; CDR3 DNA: TGTGCCAGCAGCTTTGGAGGGGGGGGCGGAGAGACCCAGTACTTC; CDR3 protein: CASSFGGGGGETQYF
J gene: TRBJ2-3; clone size: few; D gene: TRBD2; V gene: TRBV20-1; CDR3 DNA: TGCAGTGCTATTTTCCCTAGCGGGGGTGACACAGATACGCAGTATTTT; CDR3 protein: CSAIFPSGGDTDTQYF
J gene: TRBJ1-1; clone size: few; D gene: .; V gene: TRBV6-5; CDR3 DNA: TGTGCCAGCAGTTGGAGCTTCGGGGGAGGGCGCACTGAAGCTTTCTTT; CDR3 protein: CASSWSFGGGRTEAFF
J gene: TRBJ2-3; clone size: .; D gene: .; V gene: TRBV6-1; CDR3 DNA: TGTGCCAGCACACCCTTCATCGGGGCAGATACGCAGTATTTT; CDR3 protein: CASTPFIGADTQYF
J gene: TRBJ1-5; clone size: .; D gene: .; V gene: TRBV7-9; CDR3 DNA: TGTGCCAGCAGCTTTGCAGCCAGCAATCAGCCCCAGCATTTT; CDR3 protein: CASSFAASNQPQHF
J gene: TRBJ1-6; clone size: .; D gene: TRBD1; V gene: TRBV30; CDR3 DNA: TGTGCCTGGAGTGTAAAGGGGGCAGGGGGAAGTTCACCCCTCCACTTT; CDR3 protein: CAWSVKGAGGSSPLHF
J gene: TRBJ1-1; clone size: .; D gene: .; V gene: TRBV12-3/TRBV12-4; CDR3 DNA: TGTGCCAGCAGCTACCCCATGCGGGCGACGAACACTGAAGCTTTCTTT; CDR3 protein: CASSYPMRATNTEAFF
J gene: TRBJ2-1; clone size: .; D gene: TRBD2; V gene: TRBV27; CDR3 DNA: TGTGCCAGCAGTTCCGACCAAGGACTAGCGGGGGGTTGGAATGAGCAGTTCTTC; CDR3 protein: CASSSDQGLAGGWNEQFF
J gene: TRBJ2-3; clone size: .; D gene: .; V gene: TRBV24-1; CDR3 DNA: TGTGCCACCGCCTGGCGTGACACAGATACGCAGTATTTT; CDR3 protein: CATAWRDTDTQYF